Listed below are T cell receptor beta chains from one sample, sequenced in a study of OX40 agonist ivuxolimab in advanced cancers. Sequencing used immunoSEQ multiplex PCR; TCRdb keeps in-frame clones, though not all of them. The sample holds some 63,000 clones, 70% to 90% seen once. The sequenced sample was CD4+ or CD8+ T cells sorted from blood, obtained in a trial of the OX40 agonist ivuxolimab. These receptors originate from an adult with an advanced solid tumor such as melanoma, head and neck, liver or kidney cancer. Each CDR3 is given with its conserved first and last residue. D genes are given only for firm matches. Expanded clones are given a class, and other clones once, few, many or no size at all.

clone_size j_call d_call v_call cdr3_nt cdr3_aa
. TRBJ1-3 . TRBV30 TGTGCCTTTTCCGGTGGGTCCGGAAACACCATATATTTT CAFSGGSGNTIYF
. TRBJ2-3 . TRBV2 TGTGCCAGCAAAGCCGGCAGCACAGATACGCAGTATTTT CASKAGSTDTQYF
. TRBJ1-1 . TRBV28 TGTGCCAGCAGTTTAGGGGACCTGGAGGCTTTCTTT CASSLGDLEAFF
. TRBJ2-1 . TRBV5-6 TGTGCCAGCAGCTTCCGGACCTACAATGAGCAGTTCTTC CASSFRTYNEQFF
. TRBJ1-1 . TRBV4-1 TGCGCCAGCAGCCCGCTTAAACTGGGACGGGGCACTGAAGCTTTCTTT CASSPLKLGRGTEAFF
. TRBJ1-5 TRBD1 TRBV29-1 TGCAGCGTTGGACAGGGGGGCAATCAGCCCCAGCATTTT CSVGQGGNQPQHF
. TRBJ1-6 . TRBV5-1 TGCGCCAGCACCTGGGGGGACGGCCATAATTCACCCCTCCACTTT CASTWGDGHNSPLHF
. TRBJ2-3 TRBD2 TRBV27 TGTGCCAGCAGTTCATTTAGGCCCCCAAGCGGGAAGGCAGATACGCAGTATTTT CASSSFRPPSGKADTQYF
. TRBJ2-1 TRBD2 TRBV15 TGTGCCACCAGCAGAGAGAGGACTAGTCACAATGAGCAGTTCTTC CATSRERTSHNEQFF
. TRBJ1-1 . TRBV19 TGTGCCAGTAGTGTCCTACAGGGGAACACTGAAGCTTTCTTT CASSVLQGNTEAFF
. TRBJ2-1 . TRBV18 TGTGCCAGCTCACCACCCGATATACTTTATCAGTTCTTC CASSPPDILYQFF
. TRBJ2-3 . TRBV5-6 TGTGCCAGCAGCACGGGGTTCACAGATACGCAGTATTTT CASSTGFTDTQYF
. TRBJ2-7 . TRBV10-3 TGTGCCACCCTTCAGGCCCTAACCTACGAGCAGTACTTC CATLQALTYEQYF
. TRBJ2-5 TRBD2 TRBV7-7 TGTGCCAGCAGCTCGGGACTAGCGGAGACCCAGTACTTC CASSSGLAETQYF
. TRBJ2-1 TRBD2 TRBV28 TGTGCCAGCAGTCTTAGCGGGAGGGCCGCCAATGAGCAGTTCTTC CASSLSGRAANEQFF
few TRBJ1-3 . TRBV6-1 TGTGCCAGCAGTGGGGCCCCGGGGAACGGATACACCATATATTTT CASSGAPGNGYTIYF
. TRBJ2-1 . TRBV9 TGTGCCAGCAGCGTAGAGACTAGAGAGCAGTTCTTC CASSVETREQFF
. TRBJ1-4 TRBD1 TRBV14 TGTGCCAGCAGCCAAGATGTGGGACAGGGAAATGAAAAACTGTTTTTT CASSQDVGQGNEKLFF
. TRBJ2-3 . TRBV9 TGTGCCAGCAGCGTAGTTGAGGACGGACTATACACAGATACGCAGTATTTT CASSVVEDGLYTDTQYF
. TRBJ2-7 . TRBV28 TGTGCCAGCAGCACTCTGCAGGGGACCTATGGAGAGCGGCGGGAGCAGTACTTC CASSTLQGTYGERREQYF
. TRBJ1-5 TRBD1 TRBV6-1 TGTGCCAGCAGTGACAGGGGGCCGTCGGGTCAGCCCCAGCATTTT CASSDRGPSGQPQHF
. TRBJ2-3 TRBD2 TRBV7-8 TGTGCCAGCAGATCCATCTCTAGCGGGAGCCCAGATACGCAGTATTTT CASRSISSGSPDTQYF
once TRBJ1-2 . TRBV11-2 TGTGCCAGCAGCTTAGGGACAGCCCTAGGGGGCTACACCTTC CASSLGTALGGYTF
. TRBJ1-2 . TRBV10-1 TGCGCCAGCAGTGAGACAGGGAACTATGGCTACACCTTC CASSETGNYGYTF
. TRBJ1-4 TRBD1 TRBV18 TGTGCCAGCTCACGCGGCCAGGGGGATGAAAAACTGTTTTTT CASSRGQGDEKLFF
. TRBJ2-7 . TRBV13 TGTGCCAGCAGCAACTACTTCCAGGGGGGATTCGAGCAGTACTTC CASSNYFQGGFEQYF
. TRBJ2-4 TRBD1 TRBV7-6 TGTGCCAGCAGCCCACAGGGGTACAAAAACATTCAGTACTTC CASSPQGYKNIQYF
few TRBJ1-4 TRBD1 TRBV7-9 TGTGCCAGCAGTTATCAGGGGGCTAGTGAAAAACTGTTTTTT CASSYQGASEKLFF
. TRBJ1-5 . TRBV6-1 TGTGCCAGCAGTCTCGAGGACAGATATCAGCCCCAGCATTTT CASSLEDRYQPQHF
once TRBJ2-1 TRBD2 TRBV5-1 TGCGCCAGCAGCTTGGTGGGACTAGAGGTGGATGAGCAGTTCTTC CASSLVGLEVDEQFF
. TRBJ1-2 . TRBV7-8 TGTGCCAGCAGCTTGGACAGCCAATATGGCTACACCTTC CASSLDSQYGYTF
. TRBJ2-5 . TRBV5-1 TGCGCCAGCAGCTTGGCCGGGGGAGAGACCCAGTACTTC CASSLAGGETQYF
few TRBJ1-1 TRBD1 TRBV7-9 TGTGCCAGCAGCTTAACGACAGGGACAGCTTTCTTT CASSLTTGTAFF
. TRBJ1-2 . TRBV5-4 TGTGCCAGCAGCACCATCCTAGGGGCGCAGGGCTACACCTTC CASSTILGAQGYTF
. TRBJ1-4 . TRBV11-2 TGTGCCAGCAGCTCAGTTAGAGGCAAAGTCAGGGAAAAACTGTTTTTT CASSSVRGKVREKLFF
. TRBJ1-4 . TRBV2 TGTGCCAGCAGTCGGCGAAGTTATAATGAAAAACTGTTTTTT CASSRRSYNEKLFF
once TRBJ2-3 TRBD1 TRBV5-1 TGCGCCAGCAGCTGGAGGACAGGGACAGATACGCAGTATTTT CASSWRTGTDTQYF